The 25 T cell receptor beta chains listed next were all sequenced from one sample in a study of blood T cell repertoires in COVID-19. TCRdb keeps only in-frame clones here, not all; method: immunoSEQ multiplex PCR. The sample has under 250,000 clones, approximately 84% seen once. Sequenced sample: peripheral blood. Receptors were obtained from a man over 45 with COVID-19, enrolled during active disease.

J is TRBJ2-3 and V is TRBV10-2, with 8 nucleotides matching TRBD2. Germline values: CDR1 WSHSY, CDR2 SAAADI. The CDR3 contains 16 residues. After removal of 6 bases from V and 1 base from J, the junction contained 9 bases not matched to a gene. Here the CDR3 DNA reads TGCGCCAGCAGCGCGCCGGGACTAGTAGGCACAGATACGCAGTATTTT. This encodes CASSAPGLVGTDTQYF.

The chain recombines TRBV7-9 with TRBJ1-1; the match to TRBD1 covers 8 bases. CDR1 is SEHNR and CDR2 is FQNEAQ in the germline V gene (reference sequence). This CDR3 spans 15 amino acids. The V segment lost 5 bases and the J segment 5 bases; nucleotides outside the gene matches: 10. CDR3 region: CASSPGQGQRTEAFF. CDR3 nucleotides: TGTGCCAGCAGCCCTGGACAGGGTCAAAGAACTGAAGCTTTCTTT.

The chain has TRBV9 and TRBJ1-5; TRBD1 might be the D (5 bases). Germline-derived CDR1 and CDR2 are SGDLS and YYNGEE. This CDR3 spans 13 amino acids. Between the trimmed V and J ends, which lost 7 bases and 3 bases, there was a span of 11 bases. The CDR3 region has the DNA TGTGCCAGCTGGCAGGGTACCAATCAGCCCCAGCATTTT. Residues: CASWQGTNQPQHF.

This clone showed up just once. The chain couples TRBV5-1 to TRBJ1-4, with 8 bases lining up with TRBD1. There are 14 residues in the CDR3. V gave up 2 bases and J gave up 6 bases; unmatched junction bases: 3. From germline, CDR1 is SGHRS and CDR2 YFSETQ. The CDR3 protein is CASSFRGLHEKLFF. CDR3 in DNA: TGCGCCAGCAGCTTCAGGGGGCTTCATGAAAAACTGTTTTTT.

The sample holds one count of this clone. The chain carries TRBV19 and TRBJ2-1, with TRBD2 identical over 7 bases. The ends lost 4 bases at V and 7 bases at J; junction bases unmatched: 10. Germline assignment: CDR1 LNHDA and CDR2 SQIVND (reference sequence). This CDR3 region has 15 residues. The DNA of the CDR3 is TGTGCCAGTAGTAGCGGGAGAGAGGTGGAGAATGAGCAGTTCTTC. Residues: CASSSGREVENEQFF.

This chain uses TRBV6-5 with TRBJ1-2, with 7 bases that match TRBD1. The length of the CDR3 is 15 residues. V shed 7 bases, J shed 0 bases, and the junction held 8 bases outside the gene matches. From germline, CDR1 is MNHEY and CDR2 SVGAGI. CDR3 region: CASKRDRASNYGYTF. In DNA form, the CDR3 reads TGTGCCAGCAAAAGAGACAGGGCCTCTAACTATGGCTACACCTTC.

This chain connects TRBV30 to TRBJ2-7; 10 bases line up with TRBD1. This CDR3 is built from 14 residues. CDR1 and CDR2 from the germline V gene are GTSNPN and SVGIG (reference sequence). After removal of 1 base from V and 5 bases from J, the junction contained 5 bases not matched to a gene. The CDR3 reads CAWSGTGGSNEQYF. As DNA, the CDR3 is TGTGCCTGGAGTGGGACAGGGGGGTCCAACGAGCAGTACTTC.

The J gene is TRBJ1-2, the V gene TRBV19, with 8 nucleotides matching TRBD1. The germline V gene encodes CDR1 LNHDA and CDR2 SQIVND (reference sequence). CDR3 length: 16 amino acids. V trimming: 5 bases; J trimming: 4 bases; junction bases outside the gene matches: 12. The CDR3 here is CASSPHGQGESYGYTF. The CDR3 DNA follows: TGTGCCAGTAGTCCCCATGGACAGGGAGAGAGCTATGGCTACACCTTC.

The V call is TRBV18, the J call TRBJ2-2, with 10 bases matching TRBD1. The germline V gene encodes CDR1 KGHSH and CDR2 LQKENI. V lost 6 bases, J lost 4 bases, and 5 bases stayed unmatched. CDR3 length: 15 residues. CDR3 nucleotide sequence: TGTGCCAGCTCGCCCGGGACAGGGGCCACCGGGGAGCTGTTTTTT. Translation gives CASSPGTGATGELFF.

This sequence joins TRBV7-8 and TRBJ2-1; no definite D call. CDR3 length: 12 amino acids. CDR1 is SGHVS and CDR2 is FQNEAQ in the germline V gene. V gave up 5 bases and J gave up 3 bases, with 5 bases separating them. The CDR3 loop reads CASSASYNEQFF. For the CDR3, the DNA is TGTGCCAGCAGCGCCAGCTACAATGAGCAGTTCTTC.

V is TRBV30 and J is TRBJ2-2; D possibly corresponds to TRBD2 (5 bases). Germline assignment: CDR1 GTSNPN and CDR2 SVGIG (reference sequence). The V and J ends lost 0 bases and 5 bases respectively, with 7 bases between them. This CDR3 is 13 amino acids long. Here the CDR3 reads CAWSVPGTGELFF. The CDR3 nucleotides read TGTGCCTGGAGTGTACCGGGGACCGGGGAGCTGTTTTTT.

This clone has a single count. This chain joins TRBV2 and TRBJ2-1; tentatively, D is TRBD2 (6 bases). CDR3 length: 14 residues. The germline V gene encodes CDR1 SNHLY and CDR2 FYNNEI. The ends were cut back, 10 bases at V and 6 bases at J, with 19 bases in the middle. DNA of the CDR3: TGTGCCATCCTCGTGGGAGGCACCCGCAATGAGCAGTTCTTC. Protein product: CAILVGGTRNEQFF.

The chain has TRBV6-5 and TRBJ2-5, with TRBD2 matching over 7 bases. The V segment lost 0 bases and the J segment 7 bases; nucleotides outside the gene matches: 11. Per germline, CDR1 MNHEY and CDR2 SVGAGI. The CDR3 covers 16 residues. In DNA form, the CDR3 reads TGTGCCAGCAGTTACTCCGGGGGTAGCGGGCTAGGGACCCAGTACTTC. Its translation: CASSYSGGSGLGTQYF.

The rearrangement links TRBV2 to TRBJ2-7, with 12 bases matching TRBD1. This CDR3 contains 20 residues. Losses at the gene ends were 2 bases for V and 3 bases for J; bases not matched to a gene: 17. The germline CDR1 and CDR2 sequences are SNHLY and FYNNEI. The CDR3 is CASSERTGTGGASSSYEQYF. The CDR3, as DNA: TGTGCCAGCAGTGAACGGACGGGGACAGGGGGCGCGAGTTCCAGCTACGAGCAGTACTTC. Looking up the rest from reference TRBV2 and TRBJ2-7 gives the full variable domain: EPEVTQTPSHQVTQMGQEVILRCVPISNHLYFYWYRQILGQKVEFLVSFYNNEISEKSEIFDDQFSVERPDGSNFTLKIRSTKLEDSAMYFCASSERTGTGGASSSYEQYFGPGTRLTVT.

This sequence joins TRBV11-2 and TRBJ2-5; 8 nucleotides align to TRBD1. The CDR3 extends over 14 amino acids. Trimming took 6 bases from V and 5 from J; bases not matched to a gene: 8. Germline-derived CDR1 and CDR2 are SGHAT and FQNNGV. The CDR3: CASSWTGRPETQYF. CDR3 coding DNA: TGTGCCAGCAGTTGGACAGGGAGGCCGGAGACCCAGTACTTC.

At least ten counts were recorded for this clone. The J gene is TRBJ1-6, the V gene TRBV4-2; D is ambiguous. The CDR3 is made up of 15 amino acids. The germline V and J ends were trimmed by 0 bases and 9 bases, with 12 bases remaining between them. The germline V gene has CDR1 LGHNA and CDR2 YNFKEQ. This CDR3 is CASSQDTGWGSPLHF. The DNA for the CDR3 is TGTGCCAGCAGCCAAGATACGGGGTGGGGTTCACCCCTCCACTTT.

The V call is TRBV19, the J call TRBJ2-3, with 7 bases lining up with TRBD2. V was pared by 1 base and J by 6 bases, with 7 bases of the junction left unmatched. The CDR3 totals 15 residues. In germline, CDR1 is LNHDA, CDR2 SQIVND (reference sequence). Here the CDR3 reads CASSIVNQGGDTQYF. DNA for the CDR3: TGTGCCAGTAGTATAGTTAACCAGGGAGGGGATACGCAGTATTTT.

There are a few counts of this clone. V usage is TRBV7-8 and J usage is TRBJ2-3; 9 bases match TRBD2. CDR1 is SGHVS, CDR2 FQNEAQ, per germline. Unmatched junction bases numbered 6, after V lost 2 bases and J lost 0 bases. The CDR3 totals 17 residues. The CDR3 reads CASSLLPSGESTDTQYF. CDR3 DNA sequence: TGTGCCAGCAGCTTACTCCCTAGCGGGGAAAGCACAGATACGCAGTATTTT.

The chain recombines TRBV5-8 with TRBJ1-6; no reliable D call. The germline V and J ends were trimmed by 2 bases and 0 bases, with 9 bases remaining between them. CDR1 and CDR2 from the germline V gene are SGHTS and YDEGEE. This CDR3 region has 16 residues. As DNA, the CDR3 is TGTGCCAGCAGCTTTCGATCGAGCTCCTATAATTCACCCCTCCACTTT. Its protein product is CASSFRSSSYNSPLHF.

V and J are TRBV15 and TRBJ1-2; D unclear. Germline V lookup: CDR1 LNHNV, CDR2 YYDKDF (reference sequence). V dropped 3 bases and J dropped 5 bases, with 13 bases sitting between them. This CDR3 spans 14 amino acids. The CDR3 DNA reads as TGTGCCACCAGCAGTGGAGAGGGAGGTTATGGCTACACCTTC. As protein: CATSSGEGGYGYTF. Variable domain in full (rest from reference TRBV15 and TRBJ1-2): DAMVIQNPRYQVTQFGKPVTLSCSQTLNHNVMYWYQQKSSQAPKLLFHYYDKDFNNEADTPDNFQSRRPNTSFCFLDIRSPGLGDTAMYLCATSSGEGGYGYTFGSGTRLTVV.

The chain links TRBV9 to TRBJ1-4; no clear D gene. With 0 bases removed from V and 8 bases from J, the gap between germline ends came to 14 bases. The length of the CDR3 is 15 residues. CDR1 SGDLS and CDR2 YYNGEE come from the germline V gene. The CDR3 sequence is CASSVGWGSGEKLFF. The CDR3, as DNA: TGTGCCAGCAGCGTAGGGTGGGGTAGCGGAGAAAAACTGTTTTTT. Combining the CDR3 with reference TRBV9 and TRBJ1-4 gives the whole variable domain DSGVTQTPKHLITATGQRVTLRCSPRSGDLSVYWYQQSLDQGLQFLIQYYNGEERAKGNILERFSAQQFPDLHSELNLSSLELGDSALYFCASSVGWGSGEKLFFGSGTQLSVL.

The chain has TRBV28 and TRBJ1-2; D unresolved. Trimming stripped 7 bases from V and 0 bases from J, with 9 bases between. The CDR3 totals 13 residues. Germline loops: CDR1 MDHEN, CDR2 SYDVKM. The CDR3 bases are TGTGCCAGCACCAACAGTCCTAACTATGGCTACACCTTC. As protein: CASTNSPNYGYTF.

The chain combines TRBV25-1 with TRBJ1-4; D might be TRBD1 (5 bases). This CDR3 is 15 amino acids long. V dropped 1 base and J dropped 4 bases, with 10 bases sitting between them. Germline CDR1 MGHDK, CDR2 SYGVNS. The CDR3 loop reads CASSESDRYNEKLFF. The DNA for the CDR3 is TGTGCCAGCAGTGAATCTGACAGATATAATGAAAAACTGTTTTTT.

This sequence joins TRBV27 and TRBJ2-7; TRBD2 is a possible D gene (5 bases). Germline values: CDR1 MNHEY, CDR2 SMNVEV (reference sequence). Trimming pared 7 bases from V and 7 bases from J, leaving 17 bases between. There are 13 residues in the CDR3. The chain's CDR3 is CASTARRSGEQYF. CDR3 DNA sequence: TGTGCCAGCACCGCCCGACGCTCGGGGGAGCAGTACTTC.

The genes are TRBV11-2 and TRBJ2-2; TRBD2 matches 9 bases. The CDR3 is made up of 16 amino acids. J gave up 0 bases and V 5 bases, and 4 bases lay outside the gene matches. Per germline, CDR1 SGHAT and CDR2 FQNNGV. CDR3 region: CASSPRLAANTGELFF. The CDR3 DNA is TGTGCCAGCAGCCCCCGACTAGCGGCGAACACCGGGGAGCTGTTTTTT.